A selection of T cell receptor beta chains follows, all from one sample in a study of CD8+ T cells in alopecia areata. Method: immunoSEQ multiplex PCR; TCRdb's copy keeps in-frame clones and lacks some. Of around 170,000 clones listed, 45% to 60% are singletons. The sequencing used CD8+ T cells sorted from blood, collected at week 52, from a patient treated with tofacitinib. The receptors originated from a human donor with alopecia areata. CDR3s include the opening cysteine and the closing phenylalanine or tryptophan. A D gene is named only where the DNA matches it firmly. Expanded clones are given a class, and other clones once, few, many or no size at all.

J gene,V gene,D gene,clone size,CDR3 DNA,CDR3 protein
TRBJ1-1,TRBV30,-,-,TGTGCCTGTGGGCGGGGGAACGCTGAAGCTTTCTTT,CACGRGNAEAFF
TRBJ2-7,TRBV5-1,-,-,TGCGCCAGCAGCCCCTCCTACGAGCAGTACTTC,CASSPSYEQYF
TRBJ2-1,TRBV5-1,-,-,TGCGCCAGCAGAGCGGAAACCCGACTAGAGCAGTTCTTC,CASRAETRLEQFF
TRBJ2-6,TRBV29-1,TRBD1,few,TGCAGCGCTAGGGACAGCTCTGGGGCCAACGTCCTGACTTTC,CSARDSSGANVLTF
TRBJ2-6,TRBV5-4,-,-,TGTGCCAGCAGCACGCCGCTTACAAAATCGGGCGGGGCCAACGTCCTGACTTTC,CASSTPLTKSGGANVLTF
TRBJ1-1,TRBV29-1,-,-,TGCAGCGTTGAAGGGACTGAAGCTTTCTTT,CSVEGTEAFF
TRBJ2-5,TRBV4-2,-,-,TGTGCCAGCAGCCAAGATCAAGGCAGTTGGGGGGAAGAGACCCAGTACTTC,CASSQDQGSWGEETQYF
TRBJ1-3,TRBV7-6,-,-,TGTGCCAGCAGGAACAGGGAAGGAAACACCATATATTTT,CASRNREGNTIYF
TRBJ2-1,TRBV30,-,once,TGTGCCTGGAGTGGCCCGGGGGGACATTTTAACGAGCAGTTCTTC,CAWSGPGGHFNEQFF
TRBJ2-7,TRBV2,TRBD1,-,TGTGCCAGCAGTGAGATGACAGGGGCGGGCGAGCAGTACTTC,CASSEMTGAGEQYF
TRBJ1-4,TRBV5-1,-,few,TGCGCCAGCAGCCCGCAGACAACTAATGAAAAACTGTTTTTT,CASSPQTTNEKLFF
TRBJ2-7,TRBV7-9,-,few,TGTGCCAGCAGCTCAGGGTCGATTTCCTACGAGCAGTACTTC,CASSSGSISYEQYF
TRBJ2-7,TRBV7-2,-,once,TGTGCCAGCAGGGAAATGGGGGCATACGAGCAGTACTTC,CASREMGAYEQYF
TRBJ1-6,TRBV10-3,-,-,TGTGCCATCAGTGGGAGAGACTCCTATAATTCACCCCTCCACTTT,CAISGRDSYNSPLHF
TRBJ2-2,TRBV7-9,-,few,TGTGCCAGCACTAACGGGGTCACCGGGGAGCTGTTTTTT,CASTNGVTGELFF
TRBJ1-6,TRBV14,-,few,TGTGCCAGCAGCCAAGGGCAGACCTATAATTCACCCCTCCACTTT,CASSQGQTYNSPLHF
TRBJ1-1,TRBV19,-,-,TGTGCCAGTAGTTTGAGGGCCAACCCCCACACTGAAGCTTTCTTT,CASSLRANPHTEAFF
TRBJ1-4,TRBV4-1,-,few,TGCGCCAGCAGCCGGAGGAAAACCCTTAATGAAAAACTGTTTTTT,CASSRRKTLNEKLFF
TRBJ2-3,TRBV7-9,TRBD2,few,TGTGCCAGCAGCTTAGCAGACAGCGGGGGGCCACGAGATACGCAGTATTTT,CASSLADSGGPRDTQYF
TRBJ2-2,TRBV29-1,-,-,TGCAGCGTTGAAGCCGGGTCGGGGACCGGGGAGCTGTTTTTT,CSVEAGSGTGELFF
TRBJ2-1,TRBV29-1,TRBD2,few,TGCAGCGTCGTCATGGGGGGGGTTTATGAGCAGTTCTTC,CSVVMGGVYEQFF
TRBJ2-2,TRBV18,-,-,TGTGCCAGCTCACCGGACAGATCGAACACCGGGGAGCTGTTTTTT,CASSPDRSNTGELFF
TRBJ1-1,TRBV18,TRBD1,-,TGTGCCAGCTCACCCTATCCGGGACAGGGTCCCACTGAAGCTTTCTTT,CASSPYPGQGPTEAFF
TRBJ2-3,TRBV15,-,few,TGTGCCACCAGCAGCCGGGACTTCACAGATACGCAGTATTTT,CATSSRDFTDTQYF
TRBJ2-3,TRBV11-2,-,-,TGTGCCAGCAGCTTGTTCACAGATACGCAGTATTTT,CASSLFTDTQYF
TRBJ2-2,TRBV9,-,few,TGTGCCAGCAGCGTTTTCTATAACACCGGGGAGCTGTTTTTT,CASSVFYNTGELFF
TRBJ2-1,TRBV7-9,TRBD1,few,TGTGCCAGCAGCTTAGCGGGTCCAGGGGGCGAGCAGTTCTTC,CASSLAGPGGEQFF
TRBJ1-1,TRBV25-1,-,-,TGTGCCAGCAGTGCGGCCCGACAGACCTACACTGAAGCTTTCTTT,CASSAARQTYTEAFF
TRBJ2-1,TRBV4-2,TRBD1,-,TGTGCCAGCAGCCGGACAGGGTACAATGAGCAGTTCTTC,CASSRTGYNEQFF
TRBJ1-6,TRBV30,TRBD1,-,TGTGCCTGTTTCAAGGGGGACAGGGGGAGGTTTGATTCACCCCTCCACTTT,CACFKGDRGRFDSPLHF